Sequencing of this T cell receptor (beta chain) was carried out in a study of blood T cell repertoires in COVID-19. About the study: The origin of the acute and convalescent COVID-19 samples was the United States, Italy and Spain. The analysed material was cDNA or gDNA that came from T cells, B-cell-depleted T cells, or PBMCs.

How the authors handled the data: Amplification with reference gene primers provided the estimates of nucleated cell counts. Produced via immunoSEQ multiplex PCR; TCRdb's table is partial and in-frame only. The DNA was the basis for D and trimming; V, J and clone size are from that table. The table records approximately 670,000 clones, 85% to 90% of them present only once. The germline CDR1 and CDR2 sequences are SQVTM and ANQGSEA. Trimming left V 6 bases short and J 2 bases short, with 14 bases between. This CDR3 contains 13 residues. This clone was counted only a few times. This clonotype originated in a woman between 18 and 29 years old with acute or convalescent COVID-19. The sample consisted of peripheral blood. This chain links TRBV29-1 with TRBJ2-7, with D perhaps TRBD1 (6 bases). In DNA form, the CDR3 reads TGCAGCGTAACCGGGACACCTACCTACGAGCAGTACTTC. Protein sequence: CSVTGTPTYEQYF.